These T cell receptor beta chains were read from a single sample in a study of regulatory T cells in long-lasting Graves disease. TCRdb analysed the multiplex PCR reads with MiXCR anew, one entry per CDR3 protein. The sample gives about half a million distinct CDR3 sequences, 12% of which show up once; over 7% is in the top ten. The sample was also linked to a second study, of T cells in Graves' hyperthyroidism and ophthalmopathy.

The specimen was peripheral blood mononuclear cells (PBMCs), collected at new diagnosis, from a patient treated with antithyroid drugs. Source of these receptors: a woman in her thirties with Graves disease. Each CDR3 is given with its conserved first and last residue. The order of the fields is V gene, clone size, D gene, J gene, CDR3 DNA, CDR3 protein. The D gene is left open where the match is weak. The listing skips clone size in some rows; elsewhere it reads once, few, many or a size class.

>TRBV28|many|TRBD1|TRBJ1-2
TGTGCCAGCAGCTGGCGGACAGGGACGAGCTATGGCTACACCTTC
CASSWRTGTSYGYTF
>TRBV28|many|NA|TRBJ2-7
TGTGCCAGCACCAGATATAGTTCTTCCTACGAGCAGTACTTC
CASTRYSSSYEQYF
>TRBV12-3/TRBV12-4|many|NA|TRBJ1-5
TGTGCCAGCAGCCTTAACAGGGAGAATCAGCCCCAGCATTTT
CASSLNRENQPQHF
>TRBV2|many|NA|TRBJ1-2
TGTGCCAGCTTATGGTTGGGGACCGCGTACGGCTACACCTTC
CASLWLGTAYGYTF
>TRBV7-9|NA|NA|TRBJ2-7
TGTGCCAGCAGCTTCTCAAGGGGCAGCTCCTACGAGCAGTACTTC
CASSFSRGSSYEQYF
>TRBV11-2|many|NA|TRBJ1-1
TGTGCCAGCAGCCCTACAACAGGGATGAAAAATGTTGGTGAAGCTTTCTTT
CASSPTTGMKNVGEAFF
>TRBV7-9|many|NA|TRBJ2-5
TGTGCCAGCAGTATCGGAGAACAAGAGACCCAGTACTTC
CASSIGEQETQYF
>TRBV12-3/TRBV12-4|NA|NA|TRBJ1-5
TGTGCCAGCAGCTTGAGTCCTAGCAATCAGCCCCAGCATTTT
CASSLSPSNQPQHF
>TRBV20-1|NA|NA|TRBJ1-1
TGCAGCGTCGCCTTGGAGGGCCCCTCCAACACTGAAGCTTTCTTT
CSVALEGPSNTEAFF
>TRBV2|many|NA|TRBJ1-1
TGTGCCAGCAGTGAAGCGCTAGCGGGGGCAGCTTTCTTT
CASSEALAGAAFF
>TRBV2|many|NA|TRBJ2-3
TGTGCCAGCAGTCGAAGTCAGCTGCCGACCACAGATACGCAGTATTTT
CASSRSQLPTTDTQYF
>TRBV11-3|many|NA|TRBJ2-7
TGTGCCAGCAGCTTATCACCCGCCTTCGAGCAGTACTTC
CASSLSPAFEQYF
>TRBV5-1|few|NA|TRBJ1-4
TGCGCCAGCAGCTTAGCAGTCACGAATGAAAAACTGTTTTTT
CASSLAVTNEKLFF
>TRBV6-1|many|NA|TRBJ2-7
TGTGCCAGCAGTGTCACAGCTTACGAGCAGTACTTC
CASSVTAYEQYF
>TRBV28|many|TRBD1|TRBJ1-5
TGTGCCAGCAGTTTCCGGGACAGGTTCGGTCAGCCCCAGCATTTT
CASSFRDRFGQPQHF
>TRBV28|few|NA|TRBJ2-3
TGTGCCAGCAGTTTAGTGGGTGGGCGGACCACAGATACGCAGTATTTT
CASSLVGGRTTDTQYF
>TRBV2|once|NA|TRBJ1-2
TGTGCCAGCAGTGAACCCCAGCCCGGCTACACCTTC
CASSEPQPGYTF
>TRBV11-2|many|NA|TRBJ1-2
TGTGCCAGCAGCCATACACGTCGGCCGACGTATGATGGCTACACCTTC
CASSHTRRPTYDGYTF
>TRBV27|many|NA|TRBJ2-1
TGTGCCACCCACGGACACTACAAGGGTGGGCAGTTCTTC
CATHGHYKGGQFF
>TRBV27|many|NA|TRBJ1-6
TGTGCCAGCACCTTCGGGCGTGGTTCACCCCTCCACTTT
CASTFGRGSPLHF
>TRBV5-6|NA|NA|TRBJ2-1
TGTGCCAGCAGGGGGGACGGAATCTACAATGAGCAGTTCTTC
CASRGDGIYNEQFF
>TRBV7-9|many|NA|TRBJ1-1
TGTGCCAGCTCACCACGCACGGGTTTAAACACTGAAGCTTTCTTT
CASSPRTGLNTEAFF
>TRBV9|NA|NA|TRBJ1-4
TGTGCCAGCAGCCCCAGGGAGGGGAATGAAAAACTGTTTTTT
CASSPREGNEKLFF
>TRBV30|many|NA|TRBJ1-2
TGTGCCTGGAGTGTACCCGCAGCAGCTAACTATGGCTACACCTTC
CAWSVPAAANYGYTF
>TRBV4-1|NA|NA|TRBJ2-4
TGCGCCAGCAGCCCGGGTCGTGGGCAGGGACGAGCCAAAAACATTCAGTACTTC
CASSPGRGQGRAKNIQYF
>TRBV19|NA|NA|TRBJ1-5
TGTGCCAGTAACTGGTCGGGACGGAGGGAGATCAATAGCAATCAGCCCCAGCATTTT
CASNWSGRREINSNQPQHF
>TRBV5-1|NA|NA|TRBJ1-4
TGCGCCAGCAGCTTGGGAGATTCCTCAGGGGCTAATGAAAAACTGTTTTTT
CASSLGDSSGANEKLFF
>TRBV6-2/TRBV6-3|many|TRBD1|TRBJ1-5
TGTGCCAGTCTGAACCGGGACAGGGGGCTTGGCAATCAGCCCCAGCATTTT
CASLNRDRGLGNQPQHF
>TRBV10-3|many|TRBD2|TRBJ2-3
TGTGCCATCGGGCGAGCGGGAGCCGCTGATACGCAGTATTTT
CAIGRAGAADTQYF
>TRBV7-7|few|NA|TRBJ2-2
TGTGCCAGCAGCTTAGTCCCCAGGGGTTTGGCCGGGGAGCTGTTTTTT
CASSLVPRGLAGELFF
>TRBV28|many|NA|TRBJ1-5
TGTGCCAGCAGCCCCGCCGGGAGGGCTGTTGGAACCCAGCATTTT
CASSPAGRAVGTQHF
>TRBV6-2/TRBV6-3|once|TRBD1|TRBJ2-5
TGTGCCAGCAGTTACGAGGAGTATGGCAGACAGGGGGCCTGGGAGACCCAGTACTTC
CASSYEEYGRQGAWETQYF
>TRBV4-2|NA|NA|TRBJ1-1
TGTGCCAGCAGCCAAGATTCTTTGGCCACTGAAGCTTTCTTT
CASSQDSLATEAFF
>TRBV6-2/TRBV6-3|many|NA|TRBJ2-7
TGTGCCAGCAGTCCGCCCGGGCAGGGAGGTTACGAGCAGTACTTC
CASSPPGQGGYEQYF
>TRBV20-1|NA|TRBD2|TRBJ2-1
TGCAGTGCCGATCCCGGTTGGGCGGGAGTCTCCTACAATGAGCAGTTCTTC
CSADPGWAGVSYNEQFF
>TRBV19|NA|TRBD2|TRBJ2-7
TGTACCAGTAGATGGGTCAGCGGGAGTTCCTACGAGCAGTACTTC
CTSRWVSGSSYEQYF
>TRBV7-3|many|NA|TRBJ1-1
TGTGCCAGCAGCTTATCCCCCCGGACAGCGGCCACTGAAGCTTTCTTT
CASSLSPRTAATEAFF
>TRBV5-6|NA|TRBD2|TRBJ2-3
TGTGCCAGCAGCTTGGCCGCTAGCGGGACCTGGTATATCACAGATACGCAGTATTTT
CASSLAASGTWYITDTQYF
>TRBV12-3/TRBV12-4|many|NA|TRBJ1-5
TGTGCCAGCAGTTTAGAGAGGGATCAGCCCCAGCATTTT
CASSLERDQPQHF
>TRBV7-2|many|TRBD1|TRBJ1-2
TGTGCCAGCAGCTCGCCGGACAGGGCCCTATATGGCTACACCTTC
CASSSPDRALYGYTF
>TRBV28|many|TRBD1|TRBJ2-7
TGTGCCAGCAGTCCATACTACCCCCGACAGGGGGCGAGGACGCACGAGCAGTACTTC
CASSPYYPRQGARTHEQYF
>TRBV12-3/TRBV12-4|many|TRBD2|TRBJ2-1
TGTGCCAGCAGTTCAATAGGGACTAGCGGGAGCCACTACAATGAGCAGTTCTTC
CASSSIGTSGSHYNEQFF
>TRBV28|once|TRBD2|TRBJ2-1
TGTGCCAGCAGTTTATGGGCGGGAGGGGAGGATGAGCAGTTCTTC
CASSLWAGGEDEQFF
>TRBV28|few|NA|TRBJ2-2
TGTGCCAGCCACACAGTTTATACGTCCAGGACCGGGGAGCTGTTTTTT
CASHTVYTSRTGELFF
>TRBV2|many|NA|TRBJ2-6
TGTGCCAGCAGTGAAGGGGGGGCTGGGGCCAACGTCCTGACTTTC
CASSEGGAGANVLTF
>TRBV29-1|NA|NA|TRBJ1-6
TGCAGCGCCCGGAGCTCCTATAATTCACCCCTCCACTTT
CSARSSYNSPLHF
>TRBV18|many|NA|TRBJ2-1
TGTGCCAGCTCACCTGATCTCGGGCAGTTCTTC
CASSPDLGQFF